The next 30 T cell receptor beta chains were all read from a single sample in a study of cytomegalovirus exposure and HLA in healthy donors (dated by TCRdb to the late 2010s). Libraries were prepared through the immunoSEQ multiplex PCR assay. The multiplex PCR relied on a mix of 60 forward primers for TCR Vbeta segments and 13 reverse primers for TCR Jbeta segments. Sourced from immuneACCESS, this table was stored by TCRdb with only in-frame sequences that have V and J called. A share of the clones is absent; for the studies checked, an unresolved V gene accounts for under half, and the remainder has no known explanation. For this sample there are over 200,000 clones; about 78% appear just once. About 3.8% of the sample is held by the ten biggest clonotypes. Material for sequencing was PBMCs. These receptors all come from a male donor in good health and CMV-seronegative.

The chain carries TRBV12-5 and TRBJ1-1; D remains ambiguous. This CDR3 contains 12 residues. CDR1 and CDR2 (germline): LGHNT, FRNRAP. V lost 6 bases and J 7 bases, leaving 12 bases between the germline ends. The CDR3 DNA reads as TGTGCTAGTGGGCGTGGGCCCGATGAAGCTTTCTTT. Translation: CASGRGPDEAFF.

CDR3 protein: CASSLATSYEQYF. CDR3 in DNA: TGCGCCAGCAGCTTGGCTACGTCCTACGAGCAGTACTTC. The chain combines TRBV5-1 with TRBJ2-7; no firm D call. V was cut by 0 bases and J by 1 base, with 5 bases left in between. The germline V gene encodes CDR1 SGHRS and CDR2 YFSETQ. CDR3 length: 13 residues.

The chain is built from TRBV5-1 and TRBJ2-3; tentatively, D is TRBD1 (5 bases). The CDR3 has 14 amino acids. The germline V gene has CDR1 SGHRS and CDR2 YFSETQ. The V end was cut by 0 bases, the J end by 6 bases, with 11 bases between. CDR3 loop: CASSLGQSQDTQYF. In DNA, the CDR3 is TGCGCCAGCAGCTTGGGACAGAGCCAGGATACGCAGTATTTT.

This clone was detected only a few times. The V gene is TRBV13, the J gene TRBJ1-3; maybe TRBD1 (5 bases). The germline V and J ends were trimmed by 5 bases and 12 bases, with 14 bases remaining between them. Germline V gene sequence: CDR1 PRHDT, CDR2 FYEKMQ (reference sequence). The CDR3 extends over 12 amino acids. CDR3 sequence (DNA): TGTGCCAGCAGCCCCCCGGCGGGGGTCATATATTTT. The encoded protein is CASSPPAGVIYF.

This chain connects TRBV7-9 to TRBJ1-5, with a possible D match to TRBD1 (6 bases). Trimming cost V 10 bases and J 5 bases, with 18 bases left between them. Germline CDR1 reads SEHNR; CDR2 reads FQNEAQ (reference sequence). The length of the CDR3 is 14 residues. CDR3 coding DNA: TGTGCCATTGGGGATGGACAGAACTATCAGCCCCAGCATTTT. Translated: CAIGDGQNYQPQHF.

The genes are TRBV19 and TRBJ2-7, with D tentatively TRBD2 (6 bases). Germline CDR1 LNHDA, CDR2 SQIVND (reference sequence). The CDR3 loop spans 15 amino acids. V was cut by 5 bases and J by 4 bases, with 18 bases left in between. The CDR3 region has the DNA TGTGCCAGTAGTCCTATGGGAGGCAGCAAATACGAGCAGTACTTC. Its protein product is CASSPMGGSKYEQYF.

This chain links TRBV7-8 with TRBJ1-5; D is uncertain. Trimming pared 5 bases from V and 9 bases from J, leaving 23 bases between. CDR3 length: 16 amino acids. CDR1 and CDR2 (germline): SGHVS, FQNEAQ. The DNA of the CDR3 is TGTGCCAGCAGCCCGAGAAACAGTGCCCTAGCGATGCCCCAGCATTTT. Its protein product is CASSPRNSALAMPQHF.

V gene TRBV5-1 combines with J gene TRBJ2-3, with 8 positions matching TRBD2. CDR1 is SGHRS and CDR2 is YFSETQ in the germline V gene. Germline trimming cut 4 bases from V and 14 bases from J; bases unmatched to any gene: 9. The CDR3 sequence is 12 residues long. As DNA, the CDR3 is TGCGCCAGCAGCAATAGCGGGACCGCCCTGTATTTT. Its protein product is CASSNSGTALYF.

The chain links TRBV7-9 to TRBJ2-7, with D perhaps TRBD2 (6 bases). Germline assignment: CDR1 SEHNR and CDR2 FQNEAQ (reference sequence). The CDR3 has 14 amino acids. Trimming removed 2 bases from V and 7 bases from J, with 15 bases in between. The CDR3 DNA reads TGTGCCAGCAGCTTAAGTGTCACCGCGGGGGAGCAGTACTTC. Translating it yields CASSLSVTAGEQYF.

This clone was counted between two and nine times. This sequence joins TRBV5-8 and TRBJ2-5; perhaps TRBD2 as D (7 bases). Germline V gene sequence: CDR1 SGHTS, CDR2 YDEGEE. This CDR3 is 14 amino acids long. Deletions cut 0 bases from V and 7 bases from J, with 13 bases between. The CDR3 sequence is CASSLEGGIGTQYF. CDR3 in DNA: TGTGCCAGCAGCTTGGAGGGGGGGATAGGGACCCAGTACTTC.

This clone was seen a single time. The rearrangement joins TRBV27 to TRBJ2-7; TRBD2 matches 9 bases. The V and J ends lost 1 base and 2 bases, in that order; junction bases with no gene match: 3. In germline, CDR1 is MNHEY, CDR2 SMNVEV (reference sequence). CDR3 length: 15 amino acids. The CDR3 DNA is TGTGCCAGCAGTTTATTAGCGGGAGATCCCTACGAGCAGTACTTC. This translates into CASSLLAGDPYEQYF.

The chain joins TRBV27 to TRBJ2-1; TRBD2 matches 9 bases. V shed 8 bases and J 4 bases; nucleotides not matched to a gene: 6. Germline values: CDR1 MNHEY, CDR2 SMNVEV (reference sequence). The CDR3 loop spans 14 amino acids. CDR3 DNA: TGTGCCAGCCAGACTAGCGGTGTTTACAATGAGCAGTTCTTC. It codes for CASQTSGVYNEQFF.

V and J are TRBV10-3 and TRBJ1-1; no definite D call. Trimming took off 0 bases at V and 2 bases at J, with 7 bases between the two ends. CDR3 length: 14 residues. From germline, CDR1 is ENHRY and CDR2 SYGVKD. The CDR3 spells CAISESLRNTEAFF. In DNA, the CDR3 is TGTGCCATCAGTGAGTCACTGAGAAACACTGAAGCTTTCTTT.

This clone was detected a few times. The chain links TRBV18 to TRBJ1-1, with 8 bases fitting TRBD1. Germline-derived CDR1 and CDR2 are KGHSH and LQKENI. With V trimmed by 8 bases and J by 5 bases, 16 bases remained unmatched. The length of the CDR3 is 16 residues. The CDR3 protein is CASKPRSGQGGTEAFF. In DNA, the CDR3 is TGTGCCAGCAAACCTAGATCTGGACAGGGTGGAACTGAAGCTTTCTTT.

In DNA, the CDR3 is TGTGCCAGCTCACCGATCGGTGTCGGTAGCAATCAGCCCCAGCATTTT. Protein: CASSPIGVGSNQPQHF. This sequence joins TRBV18 and TRBJ1-5; D uncertain. The CDR3 length is 16 residues. Germline loops: CDR1 KGHSH, CDR2 LQKENI. Deletions cut 3 bases from V and 0 bases from J, with 12 bases between.

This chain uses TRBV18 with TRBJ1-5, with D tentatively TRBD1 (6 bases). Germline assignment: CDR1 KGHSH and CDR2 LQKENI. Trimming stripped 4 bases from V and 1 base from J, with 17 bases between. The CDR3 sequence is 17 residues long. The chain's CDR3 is CASSQTQGHQSNQPQHF. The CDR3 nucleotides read TGTGCCAGCTCACAAACACAGGGCCACCAAAGCAATCAGCCCCAGCATTTT. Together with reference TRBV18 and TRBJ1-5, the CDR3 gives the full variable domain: NAGVMQNPRHLVRRRGQEARLRCSPMKGHSHVYWYRQLPEEGLKFMVYLQKENIIDESGMPKERFSAEFPKEGPSILRIQQVVRGDSAAYFCASSQTQGHQSNQPQHFGDGTRLSIL.

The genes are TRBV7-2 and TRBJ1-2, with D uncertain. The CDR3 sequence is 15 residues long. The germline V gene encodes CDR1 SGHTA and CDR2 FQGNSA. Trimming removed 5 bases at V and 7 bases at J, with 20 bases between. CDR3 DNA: TGTGCCAGCAGCCCGGCGGGCAGGAGTCTTGGTGGCTACACCTTC. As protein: CASSPAGRSLGGYTF. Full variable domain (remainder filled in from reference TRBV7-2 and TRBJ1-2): GAGVSQSPSNKVTEKGKDVELRCDPISGHTALYWYRQSLGQGLEFLIYFQGNSAPDKSGLPSDRFSAERTGGSVSTLTIQRTQQEDSAVYLCASSPAGRSLGGYTFGSGTRLTVV.

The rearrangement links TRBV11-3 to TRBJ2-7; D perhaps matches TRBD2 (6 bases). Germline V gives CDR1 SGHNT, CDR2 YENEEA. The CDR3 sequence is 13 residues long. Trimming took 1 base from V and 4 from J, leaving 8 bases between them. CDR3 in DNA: TGTGCCAGCAGCTTAGGGCGGGGATACGAGCAGTACTTC. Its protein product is CASSLGRGYEQYF.

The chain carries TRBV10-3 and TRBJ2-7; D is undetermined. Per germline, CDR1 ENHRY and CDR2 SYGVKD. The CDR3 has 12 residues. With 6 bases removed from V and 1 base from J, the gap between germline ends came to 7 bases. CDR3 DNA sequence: TGTGCCATCAGCCAGATATCCTACGAGCAGTACTTC. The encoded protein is CAISQISYEQYF.

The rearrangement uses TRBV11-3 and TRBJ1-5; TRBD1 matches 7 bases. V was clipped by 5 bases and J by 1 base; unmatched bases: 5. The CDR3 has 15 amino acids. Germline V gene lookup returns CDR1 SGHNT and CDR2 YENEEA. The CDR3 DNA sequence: TGTGCCAGCAGCGTAACAGGGGAAAGCAATCAGCCCCAGCATTTT. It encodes CASSVTGESNQPQHF.

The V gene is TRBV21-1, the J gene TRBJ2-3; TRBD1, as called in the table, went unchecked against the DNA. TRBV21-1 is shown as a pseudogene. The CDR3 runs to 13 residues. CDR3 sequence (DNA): TGTGCCAGCTGGACAGGGTTTCCAGATACGCAGTATTTT. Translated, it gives CASWTGFPDTQYF.

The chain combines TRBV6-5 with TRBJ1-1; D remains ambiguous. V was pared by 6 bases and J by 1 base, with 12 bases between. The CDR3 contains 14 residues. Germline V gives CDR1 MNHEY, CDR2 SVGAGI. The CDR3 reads CASSLGLGNTEAFF. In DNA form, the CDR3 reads TGTGCCAGCAGCCTCGGGTTGGGGAACACTGAAGCTTTCTTT.

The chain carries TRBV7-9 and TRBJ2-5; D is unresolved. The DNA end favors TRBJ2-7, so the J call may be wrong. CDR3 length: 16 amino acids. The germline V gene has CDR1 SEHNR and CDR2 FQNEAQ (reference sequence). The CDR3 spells CASSPQGALDSYEQYF. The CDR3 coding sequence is TGTGCCAGCAGCCCCCAAGGAGCTCTTGACTCCTACGAGCAGTACTTC.

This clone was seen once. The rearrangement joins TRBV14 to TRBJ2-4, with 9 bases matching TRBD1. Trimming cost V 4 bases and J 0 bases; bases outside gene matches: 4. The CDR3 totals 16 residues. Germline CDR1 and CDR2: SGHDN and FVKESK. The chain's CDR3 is CASSLGQGLAKNIQYF. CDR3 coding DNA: TGTGCCAGCAGCCTTGGACAGGGGTTAGCCAAAAACATTCAGTACTTC.

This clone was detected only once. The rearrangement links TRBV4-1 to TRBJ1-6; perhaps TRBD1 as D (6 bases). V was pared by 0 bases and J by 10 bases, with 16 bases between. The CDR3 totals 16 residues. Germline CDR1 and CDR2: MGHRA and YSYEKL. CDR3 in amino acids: CASSQEPGVDISPLHF. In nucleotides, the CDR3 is TGCGCCAGCAGCCAAGAGCCAGGGGTCGACATCTCACCCCTCCACTTT.

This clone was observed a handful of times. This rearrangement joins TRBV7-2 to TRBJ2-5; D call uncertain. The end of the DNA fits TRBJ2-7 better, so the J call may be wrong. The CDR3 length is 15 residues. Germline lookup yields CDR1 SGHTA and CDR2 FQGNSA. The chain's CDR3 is CASSLGLGSSYEQYF. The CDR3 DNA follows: TGTGCCAGCAGCCTTGGATTAGGTAGCTCCTACGAGCAGTACTTC.

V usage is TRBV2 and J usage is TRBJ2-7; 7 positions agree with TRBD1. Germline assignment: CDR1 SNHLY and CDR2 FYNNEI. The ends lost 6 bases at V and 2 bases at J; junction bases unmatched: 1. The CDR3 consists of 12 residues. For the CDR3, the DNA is TGTGCCAGCAGGGGGACAGCCTACGAGCAGTACTTC. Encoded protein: CASRGTAYEQYF.

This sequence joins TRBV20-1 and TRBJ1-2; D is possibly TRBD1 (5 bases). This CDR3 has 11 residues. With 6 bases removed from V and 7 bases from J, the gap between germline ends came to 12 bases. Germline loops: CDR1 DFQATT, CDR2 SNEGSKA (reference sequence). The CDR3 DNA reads TGCAGTGCCGGCAGGGTTGGTGGCTACACCTTC. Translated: CSAGRVGGYTF.

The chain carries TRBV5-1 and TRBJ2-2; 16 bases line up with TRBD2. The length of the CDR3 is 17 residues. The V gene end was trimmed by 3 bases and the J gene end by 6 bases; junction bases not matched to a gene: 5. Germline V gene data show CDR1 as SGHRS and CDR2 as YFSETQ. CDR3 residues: CASSSGLAGGPSGELFF. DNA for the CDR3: TGCGCCAGCAGCTCGGGACTAGCGGGAGGGCCCTCCGGGGAGCTGTTTTTT.

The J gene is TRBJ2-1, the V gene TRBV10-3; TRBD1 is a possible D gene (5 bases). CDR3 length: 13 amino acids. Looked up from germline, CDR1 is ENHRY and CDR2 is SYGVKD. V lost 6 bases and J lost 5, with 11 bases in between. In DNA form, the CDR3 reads TGTGCCATCAGCAAAGACAGAAACAATGAGCAGTTCTTC. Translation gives CAISKDRNNEQFF.